The T cell receptor (beta chain) under discussion was sequenced for a study of cytomegalovirus exposure and HLA in healthy donors. General observations from the study: One variant, a missense change in DCLRE1C, was linked in a later analysis to TCR beta V- and J-gene trimming.

Researchers ran the PCR with 60 Vbeta and 13 Jbeta primers. Profiled with immunoSEQ multiplex PCR; TCRdb holds only in-frame clones, not every one. There are about 130,000 clones in the sample; 70% to 85% occur only once, and about 2.4% lies in the top ten. Regarding this clone: Its matching antigen is unknown.

The CDR3 length is 11 residues. CDR1 SQVTM and CDR2 ANQGSEA come from the germline V gene. Trimming pared 4 bases from V and 6 bases from J, leaving 9 bases between. The clonotype originates from a woman aged 55-70 years in good health and CMV-seropositive. The sample comprised PBMCs. The chain is built from TRBV29-1 and TRBJ1-1; D remains unclear. CDR3 DNA sequence: TGCAGCGTTGGAGGAATGGCTGAAGCTTTCTTT. Translation gives CSVGGMAEAFF. The full variable domain, its missing parts supplied by reference TRBV29-1 and TRBJ1-1, is SAVISQKPSRDICQRGTSLTIQCQVDSQVTMMFWYRQQPGQSLTLIATANQGSEATYESGFVIDKFPISRPNLTFSTLTVSNMSPEDSSIYLCSVGGMAEAFFGQGTRLTVV.